Below, one TCR beta chain is given with its context. The CDR3 has 15 residues. Germline CDR1 and CDR2: LGHNA and YNFKEQ. V dropped 0 bases and J dropped 2 bases, with 11 bases sitting between them. The data were taken from a study of blood T cell repertoires in COVID-19. Study background: T cells, B-cell-depleted T cells, or PBMCs provided the cDNA or gDNA that served as material.

Original processing methods: Researchers report that nucleated cell counts were estimated from reference gene primer amplification. Libraries were prepared by immunoSEQ multiplex PCR; TCRdb keeps only in-frame clonotypes and omits some of them. V, J and clone size were drawn from that table, and D and trimming were deduced from the DNA. Of 110,000 or so clones listed, around 85% are singletons. This clonotype originated in a man aged 45-65 years with acute or convalescent COVID-19. The V call is TRBV4-2, the J call TRBJ2-7, with D maybe TRBD1 (5 bases). Sequenced input: peripheral blood. CDR3 DNA sequence: TGTGCCAGCAGCCAAGACCCAGGGTGGACCTACGAGCAGTACTTC. Its translation: CASSQDPGWTYEQYF.